The present entry profiles one T cell receptor (beta chain) with its context. As yet, its antigen is unknown. This could be a read error, since a much larger clone is one nucleotide away. From around 500 ng total RNA, TCR beta cDNA was generated with a primer in the constant region. Three nested multiplex PCR rounds, a slightly modified ARM-PCR, produced the libraries for TCR beta. Each CDR3 protein gets one entry after TCRdb re-called the multiplex PCR reads with MiXCR. The sample has 95,000 to 100,000 distinct CDR3 sequences, under 70% seen once; the top ten hold 9.5% to 15%. These data are taken from a study of tumor-infiltrating lymphocytes in primary liver carcinoma. Overall study: T1-T3 N0M0 was the stage of the tumors, which were about 4.2 to 10 cm across.

The tissue used was unsorted bulk material of about 17-33 mg. RNA and DNA were co-extracted from it with the AllPrep DNA/RNA mini kit. Every tumor specimen contained over 85% viable tumor cells. Study-level results: Tumor-adjacent and tumor-blood pairs shared a smaller degree of overlap than tumor region pairs.

Sequencing was carried out using liver tumor tissue from sampling region 2. Subset indicated: tumor region T2, inferior pole. This sequence was found in a woman between 55 and 75 years old with primary liver carcinoma and hepatitis B virus infection.

The CDR3 region has the DNA TGTGTCAGCAGCTTGCGGGTGGCGTACACTGAAGCTTTCTTT. Its translation: CVSSLRVAYTEAFF. The rearrangement joins TRBV5-6 to TRBJ1-1, with D unclear. Germline V gene lookup returns CDR1 SGHDT and CDR2 YYEEEE. The CDR3 runs 14 residues.